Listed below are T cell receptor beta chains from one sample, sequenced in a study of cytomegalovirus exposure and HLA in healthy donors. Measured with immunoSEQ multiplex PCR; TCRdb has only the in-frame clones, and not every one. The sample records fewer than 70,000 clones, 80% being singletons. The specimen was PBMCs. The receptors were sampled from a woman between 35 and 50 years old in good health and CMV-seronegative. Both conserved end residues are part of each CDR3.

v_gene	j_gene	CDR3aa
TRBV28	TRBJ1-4	CASNLMTGGTEKLFF
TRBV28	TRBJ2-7	CASSLFRGYEQYF
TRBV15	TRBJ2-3	CATSRDRLAHTQYF
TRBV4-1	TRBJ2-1	CASSQGPSGSSGNEQFF
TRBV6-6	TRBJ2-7	CASSYRENYEQYF
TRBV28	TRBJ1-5	CASSSNSNQPQHF
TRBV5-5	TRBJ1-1	CASSLAAGGSTEAFF
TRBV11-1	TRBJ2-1	CASSPDRGLGEQFF
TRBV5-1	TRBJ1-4	CASQEATNEKLFF
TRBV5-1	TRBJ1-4	CASSLDGQGTTNEKLFF
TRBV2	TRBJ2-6	CASRQGTSGANVLTF
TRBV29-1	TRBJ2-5	CSVEDGAGQETQYF
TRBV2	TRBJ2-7	CASSGGGTGSYEQYF